The rows below give T cell receptor beta chains drawn from one sample of a study of blood T cell repertoires in COVID-19. Here immunoSEQ multiplex PCR was the method, and the copy in TCRdb shows in-frame clones only, minus some. This sample has some 390,000 clones; just under 90% occur once, and the top ten carry less than 2%. The sequencing input was PBMCs or T cells enriched from blood (not recorded which). The receptors stem from a woman aged 25-40 years who had recovered from COVID-19. CDR3s include the opening cysteine and the closing phenylalanine or tryptophan. A D gene is named only where the DNA matches it firmly. Clone size is not always given. Where it is, it says once, few, many or a class for expanded clones.

j_call clone_size v_call d_call cdr3_aa cdr3_nt
TRBJ2-3 . TRBV18 TRBD1 CASSPLDRVDTQYF TGTGCCAGCTCACCTCTGGACAGGGTAGATACGCAGTATTTT
TRBJ2-3 . TRBV11-3 . CASSLPGVPDTQYF TGTGCCAGCAGCCTCCCAGGGGTCCCAGATACGCAGTATTTT
TRBJ2-3 . TRBV18 . CASSRGMARTDTQYF TGTGCCAGCTCCCGAGGGATGGCGCGCACAGATACGCAGTATTTT
TRBJ2-1 once TRBV7-3 TRBD2 CASGEYGRRSYNEQFF TGTGCCAGCGGGGAATACGGGAGGCGATCCTACAATGAGCAGTTCTTC
TRBJ1-1 . TRBV19 TRBD1 CASSKHRGVTEAFF TGTGCCAGTAGTAAACACAGGGGGGTCACTGAAGCTTTCTTT
TRBJ2-7 . TRBV2 TRBD1 CASRERGRAYEQYF TGTGCCAGCAGGGAAAGGGGGCGCGCCTACGAGCAGTACTTC
TRBJ2-1 . TRBV29-1 . CSIGGPGRLYNEQFF TGCAGCATCGGGGGACCGGGACGGCTATACAATGAGCAGTTCTTC
TRBJ2-7 . TRBV28 TRBD1 CASSYPGTGDEQYF TGTGCCAGCAGTTACCCCGGGACAGGGGACGAGCAGTACTTC
TRBJ1-6 . TRBV6-5 . CASRSQGHNSPLHF TGTGCCAGCAGAAGTCAGGGGCATAATTCACCCCTCCACTTT
TRBJ1-1 few TRBV6-1 . CASSDGVKTEAFF TGTGCCAGCAGTGACGGGGTAAAGACTGAAGCTTTCTTT
TRBJ1-2 . TRBV2 TRBD1 CASRDRGYGYTF TGTGCCAGCAGGGACAGGGGATATGGCTACACCTTC
TRBJ2-5 . TRBV5-1 TRBD1 CASSSGQWGETQYF TGCGCCAGCAGCTCGGGACAGTGGGGGGAGACCCAGTACTTC
TRBJ2-5 once TRBV11-2 TRBD2 CASSFSGGETQYF TGTGCCAGCAGCTTCAGCGGGGGCGAGACCCAGTACTTC
TRBJ1-3 . TRBV28 . CASSFRGNTIYF TGTGCCAGCAGTTTCAGAGGAAACACCATATATTTT
TRBJ1-6 . TRBV5-1 TRBD1 CASSRILPGQTSPLHF TGCGCCAGCAGCCGTATACTGCCGGGACAGACTTCACCCCTCCACTTT
TRBJ1-1 . TRBV18 TRBD1 CASSPWSGGSNTEAFF TGTGCCAGCTCACCATGGTCAGGGGGATCGAACACTGAAGCTTTCTTT
TRBJ2-3 once TRBV7-3 TRBD2 CASSSFVASGGTTDTQYF TGTGCCAGCAGCTCATTTGTGGCTAGCGGGGGGACCACAGATACGCAGTATTTT
TRBJ1-1 . TRBV7-6 . CASSLGIHRAEAFF TGTGCCAGCAGCTTAGGCATCCATCGCGCTGAAGCTTTCTTT
TRBJ2-7 . TRBV7-3 TRBD2 CASSLTSGGSYEQYF TGTGCCAGCAGCTTGACTAGCGGGGGATCCTACGAGCAGTACTTC
TRBJ1-6 . TRBV6-2/TRBV6-3 . CASSWTVDNSPLHF TGTGCCAGCAGTTGGACAGTCGATAATTCACCCCTCCACTTT
TRBJ1-2 . TRBV6-5 . CASKGIGYTF TGTGCCAGTAAGGGGATAGGCTACACCTTC
TRBJ2-3 . TRBV28 TRBD2 CASRGTSGSSDTQYF TGTGCCAGCAGAGGGACTAGCGGGAGTTCAGATACGCAGTATTTT
TRBJ2-7 once TRBV5-1 . CASSPSGGLQYF TGCGCCAGCAGCCCTTCGGGGGGCCTGCAGTACTTC
TRBJ1-5 . TRBV27 . CASSARQPSGNQPQHF TGTGCCAGCAGTGCCCGACAGCCTTCGGGCAATCAGCCCCAGCATTTT
TRBJ1-6 . TRBV28 . CASSSVTYNSPLHF TGTGCCAGCAGTTCGGTGACCTATAATTCACCCCTCCACTTT
TRBJ2-1 . TRBV3-1/TRBV3-2 . CASESASGQFF TGTGCCAGCGAGTCGGCTAGTGGGCAGTTCTTC
TRBJ1-5 once TRBV7-3 . CASSLTGKCVQPQHF TGTGCCAGCAGCTTAACTGGTAAGTGCGTCCAGCCCCAGCATTTT
TRBJ2-5 . TRBV7-3 TRBD1 CASSPDRGRQETQYF TGTGCCAGCAGCCCAGACAGGGGGCGGCAAGAGACCCAGTACTTC
TRBJ2-5 . TRBV7-2 . CASSLVGQETQYF TGTGCCAGCAGCTTAGTCGGGCAAGAGACCCAGTACTTC
TRBJ2-6 . TRBV20-1 . CSASLQAQTGANVLTF TGCAGTGCTAGTTTGCAGGCACAGACGGGGGCCAACGTCCTGACTTTC
TRBJ2-3 . TRBV19 TRBD1 CASSIGTGIQYF TGTGCCAGTAGTATAGGGACAGGGATACAGTATTTT
TRBJ1-4 . TRBV28 TRBD1 CASSLPGTANEKLFF TGTGCCAGCAGTTTACCCGGGACAGCGAATGAAAAACTGTTTTTT
TRBJ2-1 . TRBV3-1/TRBV3-2 TRBD2 CASSQGLVNEQFF TGTGCCAGCAGCCAGGGACTAGTCAATGAGCAGTTCTTC
TRBJ2-3 . TRBV4-1 . CASSRGSTDTQYF TGCGCCAGCAGCCGAGGTAGCACAGATACGCAGTATTTT
TRBJ2-1 . TRBV28 . CASSEQGDRDNEQFF TGTGCCAGCAGTGAACAGGGAGATAGGGACAATGAGCAGTTCTTC
TRBJ1-2 few TRBV5-1 TRBD1 CASSFWQGAHGYTF TGCGCCAGCAGCTTCTGGCAGGGGGCGCACGGCTACACCTTC
TRBJ2-1 . TRBV6-5 . CASRTKGNEQFF TGTGCCAGCAGAACGAAGGGGAATGAGCAGTTCTTC
TRBJ1-1 . TRBV7-2 TRBD1 CANLFRGSTEAFF TGTGCCAACTTATTCAGGGGGTCCACTGAAGCTTTCTTT
TRBJ2-1 once TRBV7-8 TRBD2 CASSRSGLAGSSYNEQFF TGTGCCAGCAGCCGAAGTGGACTAGCGGGAAGCTCCTACAATGAGCAGTTCTTC
TRBJ1-5 . TRBV9 . CASSVGGERGQPQHF TGTGCCAGCAGCGTAGGTGGGGAGCGGGGTCAGCCCCAGCATTTT
TRBJ1-1 . TRBV24-1 . CATSDTGGRGTEAFF TGTGCCACCAGTGATACGGGGGGGCGCGGGACTGAAGCTTTCTTT
TRBJ2-7 . TRBV5-4 TRBD2 CASSPSRLAGDYEQYF TGTGCCAGCAGCCCCTCCCGGCTAGCGGGGGACTACGAGCAGTACTTC